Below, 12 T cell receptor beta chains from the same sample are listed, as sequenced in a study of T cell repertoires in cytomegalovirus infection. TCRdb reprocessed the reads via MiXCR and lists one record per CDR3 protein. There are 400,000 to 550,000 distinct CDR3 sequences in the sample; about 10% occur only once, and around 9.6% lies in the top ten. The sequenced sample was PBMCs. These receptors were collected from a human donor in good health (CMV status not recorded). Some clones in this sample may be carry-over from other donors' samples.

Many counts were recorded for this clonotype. The CDR3 coding sequence is TGCAGTGCGTCCGGGACAGGGGAGCAAGGCTACACCTTC. It yields the protein CSASGTGEQGYTF. J is TRBJ1-2 and V is TRBV20-1; 10 bases fit TRBD1. The V segment lost 6 bases and the J segment 8 bases; nucleotides outside the gene matches: 9. The V gene's germline CDR1 is DFQATT and CDR2 SNEGSKA (reference sequence). CDR3 size: 13 residues.

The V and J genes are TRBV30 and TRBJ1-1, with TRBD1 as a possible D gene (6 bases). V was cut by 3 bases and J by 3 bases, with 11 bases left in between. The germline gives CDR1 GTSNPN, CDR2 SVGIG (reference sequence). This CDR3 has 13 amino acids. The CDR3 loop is CAWSTGGDTEAFF. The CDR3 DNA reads TGTGCCTGGAGCACGGGGGGCGACACTGAAGCTTTCTTT.

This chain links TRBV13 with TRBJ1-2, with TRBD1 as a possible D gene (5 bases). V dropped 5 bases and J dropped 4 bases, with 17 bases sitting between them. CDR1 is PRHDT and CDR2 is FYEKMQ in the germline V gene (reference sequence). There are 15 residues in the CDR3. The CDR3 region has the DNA TGTGCCAGCAGCCACGGACGGAGGGGTAGCTATGGCTACACCTTC. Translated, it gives CASSHGRRGSYGYTF.

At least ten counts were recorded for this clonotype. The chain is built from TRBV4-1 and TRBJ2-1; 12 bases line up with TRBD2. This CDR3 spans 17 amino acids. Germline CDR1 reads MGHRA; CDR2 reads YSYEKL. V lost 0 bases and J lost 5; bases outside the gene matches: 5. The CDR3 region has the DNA TGCGCCAGCAGCCAAGATTGGCCTAGCGGGGGGGACAATGAGCAGTTCTTC. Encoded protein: CASSQDWPSGGDNEQFF.

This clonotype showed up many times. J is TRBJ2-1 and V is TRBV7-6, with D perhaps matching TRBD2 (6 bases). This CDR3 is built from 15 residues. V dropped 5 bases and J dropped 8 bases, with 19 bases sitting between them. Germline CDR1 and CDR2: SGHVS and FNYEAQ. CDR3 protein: CASSLQAGFGDEQFF. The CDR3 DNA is TGTGCCAGCAGCCTCCAAGCGGGTTTTGGAGATGAGCAGTTCTTC.

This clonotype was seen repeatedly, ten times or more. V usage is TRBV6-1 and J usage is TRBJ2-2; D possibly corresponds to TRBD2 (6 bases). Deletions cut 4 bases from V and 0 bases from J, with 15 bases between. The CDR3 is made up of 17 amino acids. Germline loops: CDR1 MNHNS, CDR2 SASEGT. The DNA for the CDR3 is TGTGCCAGCAGTGCGGGAGCGGCAGATGCGAACACCGGGGAGCTGTTTTTT. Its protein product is CASSAGAADANTGELFF.

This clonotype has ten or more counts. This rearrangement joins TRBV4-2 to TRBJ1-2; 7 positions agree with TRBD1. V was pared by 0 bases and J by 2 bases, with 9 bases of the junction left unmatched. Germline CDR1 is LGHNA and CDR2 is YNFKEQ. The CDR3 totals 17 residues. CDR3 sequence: CASSQDVAGGDNYGYTF. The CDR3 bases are TGTGCCAGCAGCCAAGATGTTGCAGGGGGGGACAACTATGGCTACACCTTC.

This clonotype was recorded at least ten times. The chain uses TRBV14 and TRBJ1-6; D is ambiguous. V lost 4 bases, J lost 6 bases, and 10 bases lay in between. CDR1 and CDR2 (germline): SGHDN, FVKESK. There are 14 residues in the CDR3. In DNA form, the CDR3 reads TGTGCCAGCAGCCGCGGACGGTTTAATTCACCCCTCCACTTT. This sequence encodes CASSRGRFNSPLHF.

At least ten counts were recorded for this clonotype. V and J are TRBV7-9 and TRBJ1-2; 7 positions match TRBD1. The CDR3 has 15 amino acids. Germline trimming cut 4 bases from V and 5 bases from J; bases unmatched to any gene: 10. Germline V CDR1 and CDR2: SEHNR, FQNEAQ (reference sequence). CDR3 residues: CASSSAPGTAYGYTF. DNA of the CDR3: TGTGCCAGCAGCTCCGCCCCGGGGACAGCGTATGGCTACACCTTC.

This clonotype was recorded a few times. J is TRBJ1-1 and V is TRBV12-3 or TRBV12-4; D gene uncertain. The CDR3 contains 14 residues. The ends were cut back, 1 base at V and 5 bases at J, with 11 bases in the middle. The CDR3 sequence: CASSLGLKKTEAFF. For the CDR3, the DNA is TGTGCCAGCAGTTTAGGTCTTAAGAAGACTGAAGCTTTCTTT.

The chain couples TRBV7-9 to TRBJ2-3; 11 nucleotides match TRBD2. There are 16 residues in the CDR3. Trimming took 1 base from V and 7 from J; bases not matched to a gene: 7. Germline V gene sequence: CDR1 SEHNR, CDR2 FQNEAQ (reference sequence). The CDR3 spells CASSLEGLAGSYTQYF. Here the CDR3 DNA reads TGTGCCAGCAGCTTAGAAGGACTAGCGGGTTCTTATACGCAGTATTTT.

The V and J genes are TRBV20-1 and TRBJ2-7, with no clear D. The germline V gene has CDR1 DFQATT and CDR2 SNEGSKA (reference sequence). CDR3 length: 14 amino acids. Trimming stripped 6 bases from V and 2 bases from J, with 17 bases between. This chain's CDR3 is CSAKSRADPYEQYF. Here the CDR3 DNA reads TGCAGTGCCAAGAGTAGAGCCGACCCCTACGAGCAGTACTTC.